The source of this T cell receptor beta chain is a study of cytomegalovirus exposure and HLA in healthy donors (dated by TCRdb to about 2017). Notes on the research overall: The 500 to 800 repertoires of the first cohort and the 120 validation repertoires were produced on the same platform, according to a later analysis. The aim of the study was to test whether cataloging public T cell receptors could identify signatures of past pathogen exposure. A separate validation cohort of approximately 120 different subjects was used in addition to the roughly 720-subject first cohort. The study combined high-throughput TCR immunosequencing, statistical association of individual TCRs with disease status, and machine learning to predict cytomegalovirus infection status. Overall study outcomes, separate from this receptor: A total of 150 to 200 TCR beta chains were listed by the study as associated with cytomegalovirus. While some public TCRs were present in many individuals, most TCR sequences turned up only very rarely across donors. It was suggested by the authors that the approach could potentially be generalized to other disease states and immunological phenotypes. A later analysis found that TCRs clustered in the first cohort also tended to co-occur in the 130 or so validation repertoires, with more than 90% of cluster scores above 0. The classifier was reported to diagnose cytomegalovirus status with high specificity and sensitivity in both the original cohort and the validation cohort. In vitro tests confirmed that a few of the cytomegalovirus-associated TCR beta chains recognize cytomegalovirus antigens. The validation cohort had no HLA typing available for a later analysis, so co-occurrence within that cohort was assessed over all 120 or so repertoires.

Libraries were made using the immunoSEQ multiplex PCR assay. The original pipeline was this. A statistical classification framework was built to diagnose cytomegalovirus status from the catalog of TCR beta chain sequences. TCRdb stores this immuneACCESS table with in-frame sequences only. Part of the clones is absent; in the studies checked, under half of the shortfall reflects unresolved V genes, and no reason is known for the rest. V, J and clone size were drawn from that table, and D and trimming were deduced from the DNA. This sample is represented by about 170,000 clones; 86% of them were singletons. The biggest ten clones account for approximately 2.6% of the sample. The donors were included in the validation cohort of 120 subjects, a group kept apart from the roughly 700-subject first cohort. Measured from the cysteine to the phenylalanine, the CDR3 is 14 residues long. Kept here is only the CDR3 DNA, which spans 42 bases and is read in frame from base 1. CDR1 and CDR2 are drawn from the germline V gene (reference sequence): SEHNR, FQNEAQ. V is shortened by 3 bases, J by 5 bases, and the region joining them spans 14 bases.

On this clone: Its antigen target is currently unknown. No base quality values were provided; no much bigger clone lies one nucleotide off.

The sequence joins TRBV7-9 to TRBJ2-7; matching of 5 bases hints at TRBD1 as the D gene. This receptor was identified in a man between 18 and 35 years old in good health and CMV-seropositive. The sample consisted of PBMCs. The CDR3 region: CASSLGPRVHEQYF. The base sequence is TGTGCCAGCAGCTTGGGGCCTCGGGTTCACGAGCAGTACTTC.